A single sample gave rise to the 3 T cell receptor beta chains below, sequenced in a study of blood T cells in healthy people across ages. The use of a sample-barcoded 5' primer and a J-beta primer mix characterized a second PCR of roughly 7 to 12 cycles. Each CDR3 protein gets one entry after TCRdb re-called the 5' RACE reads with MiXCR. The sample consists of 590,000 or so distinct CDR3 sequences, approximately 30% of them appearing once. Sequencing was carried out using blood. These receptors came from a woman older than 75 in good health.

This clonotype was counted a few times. CDR3 protein: CASSFRRGGREQFF. CDR3 coding DNA: TGTGCCAGCAGCTTTCGGCGGGGGGGCCGTGAGCAGTTCTTC. V and J are TRBV5-8 and TRBJ2-1; 9 positions agree with TRBD2. CDR1 SGHTS and CDR2 YDEGEE come from the germline V gene. After removal of 2 bases from V and 9 bases from J, the junction contained 6 bases not matched to a gene. The CDR3 spans 14 residues.

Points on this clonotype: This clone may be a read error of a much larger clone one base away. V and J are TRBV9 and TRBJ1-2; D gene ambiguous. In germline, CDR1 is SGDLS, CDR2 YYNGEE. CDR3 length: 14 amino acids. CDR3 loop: CTSSVESGNYGYTF. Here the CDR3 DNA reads TGTACCAGCAGCGTAGAGTCAGGAAACTATGGCTACACCTTC.

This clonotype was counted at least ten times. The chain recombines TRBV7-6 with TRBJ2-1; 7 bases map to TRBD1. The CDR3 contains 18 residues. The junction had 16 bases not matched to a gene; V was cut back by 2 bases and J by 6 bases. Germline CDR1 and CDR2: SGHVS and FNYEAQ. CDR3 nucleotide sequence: TGTGCCAGCAGCTTATTTGTTGGGAGACAGGGCCGTGGCAATGAGCAGTTCTTC. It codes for CASSLFVGRQGRGNEQFF.